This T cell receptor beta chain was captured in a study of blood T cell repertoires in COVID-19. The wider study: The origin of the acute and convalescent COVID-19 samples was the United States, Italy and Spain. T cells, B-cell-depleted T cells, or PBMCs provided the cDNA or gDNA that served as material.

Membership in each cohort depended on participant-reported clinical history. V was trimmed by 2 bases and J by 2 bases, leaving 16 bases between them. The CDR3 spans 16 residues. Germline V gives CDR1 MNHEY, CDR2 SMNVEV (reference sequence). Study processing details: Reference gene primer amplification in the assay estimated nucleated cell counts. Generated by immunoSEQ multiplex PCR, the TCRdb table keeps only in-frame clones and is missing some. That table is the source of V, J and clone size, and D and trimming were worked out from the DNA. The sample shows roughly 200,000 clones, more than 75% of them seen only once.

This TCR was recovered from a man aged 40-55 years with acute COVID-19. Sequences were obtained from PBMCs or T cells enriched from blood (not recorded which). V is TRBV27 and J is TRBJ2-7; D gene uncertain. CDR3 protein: CASSLPFHFFTYEQYF. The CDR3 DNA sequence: TGTGCCAGCAGTTTACCCTTCCACTTCTTTACCTACGAGCAGTACTTC.